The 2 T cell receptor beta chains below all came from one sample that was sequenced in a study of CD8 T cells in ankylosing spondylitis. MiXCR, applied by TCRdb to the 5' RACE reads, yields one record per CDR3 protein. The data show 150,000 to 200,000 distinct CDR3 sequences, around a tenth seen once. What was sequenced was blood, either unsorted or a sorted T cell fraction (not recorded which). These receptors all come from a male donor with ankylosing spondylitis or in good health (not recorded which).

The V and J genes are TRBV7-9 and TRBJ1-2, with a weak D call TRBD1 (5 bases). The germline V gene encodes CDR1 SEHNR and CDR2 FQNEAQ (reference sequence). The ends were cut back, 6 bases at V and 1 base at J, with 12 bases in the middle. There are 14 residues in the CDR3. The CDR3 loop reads CASRGGTVNYGYTF. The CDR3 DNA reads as TGTGCCAGCAGAGGCGGGACGGTTAACTATGGCTACACCTTC.

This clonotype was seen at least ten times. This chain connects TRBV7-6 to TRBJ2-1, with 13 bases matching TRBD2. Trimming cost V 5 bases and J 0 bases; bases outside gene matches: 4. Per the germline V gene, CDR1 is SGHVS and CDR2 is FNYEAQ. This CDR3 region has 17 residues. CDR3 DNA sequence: TGTGCCAGCAGCCAGGGACTAGCGGGGAGCTCCTACAATGAGCAGTTCTTC. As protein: CASSQGLAGSSYNEQFF.